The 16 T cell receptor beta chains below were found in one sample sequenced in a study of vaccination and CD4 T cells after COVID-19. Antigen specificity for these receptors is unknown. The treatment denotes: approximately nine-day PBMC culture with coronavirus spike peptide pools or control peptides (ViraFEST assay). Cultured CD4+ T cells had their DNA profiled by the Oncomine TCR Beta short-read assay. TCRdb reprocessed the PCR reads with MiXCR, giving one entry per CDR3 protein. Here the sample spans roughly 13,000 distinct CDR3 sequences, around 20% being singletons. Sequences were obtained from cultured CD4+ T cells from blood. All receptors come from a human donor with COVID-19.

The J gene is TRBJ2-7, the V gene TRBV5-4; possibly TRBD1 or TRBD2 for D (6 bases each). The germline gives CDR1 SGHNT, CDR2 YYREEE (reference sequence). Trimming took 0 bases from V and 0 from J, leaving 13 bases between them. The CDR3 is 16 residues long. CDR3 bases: TGTGCCAGCAGCTTGGGGGGGGCGGACCTCTCCTACGAGCAGTACTTC. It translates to CASSLGGADLSYEQYF.

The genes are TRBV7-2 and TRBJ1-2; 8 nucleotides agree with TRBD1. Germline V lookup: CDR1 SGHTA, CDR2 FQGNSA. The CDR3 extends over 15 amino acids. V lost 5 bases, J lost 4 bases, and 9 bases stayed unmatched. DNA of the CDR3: TGTGCCAGCAGCCGCACGGGACAGGCGACCTATGGCTACACCTTC. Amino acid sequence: CASSRTGQATYGYTF.

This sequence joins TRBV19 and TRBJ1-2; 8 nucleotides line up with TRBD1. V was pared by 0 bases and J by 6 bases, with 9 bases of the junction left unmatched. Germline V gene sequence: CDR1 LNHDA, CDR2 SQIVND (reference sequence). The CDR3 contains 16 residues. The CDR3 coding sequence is TGTGCCAGTAGTATAGATGGGGGCAGGGGGCCCCATGGCTACACCTTC. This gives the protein CASSIDGGRGPHGYTF.

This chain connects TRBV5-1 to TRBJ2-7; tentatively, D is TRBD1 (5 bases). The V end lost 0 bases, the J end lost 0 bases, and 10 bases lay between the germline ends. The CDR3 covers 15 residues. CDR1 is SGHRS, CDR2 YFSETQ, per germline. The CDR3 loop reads CASSLDDSVSYEQYF. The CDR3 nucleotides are TGCGCCAGCAGCTTGGACGACAGTGTCTCCTACGAGCAGTACTTC.

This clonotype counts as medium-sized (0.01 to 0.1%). The CDR3 reads CASSKGASSSYEQYF. The CDR3 nucleotides read TGTGCCAGCAGCAAAGGAGCGTCAAGCTCCTACGAGCAGTACTTC. The V and J genes are TRBV11-3 and TRBJ2-7, with D unresolved. This CDR3 is 15 amino acids long. V lost 5 bases, J lost 0 bases, and 14 bases lay in between. The germline CDR1 and CDR2 sequences are SGHNT and YENEEA.

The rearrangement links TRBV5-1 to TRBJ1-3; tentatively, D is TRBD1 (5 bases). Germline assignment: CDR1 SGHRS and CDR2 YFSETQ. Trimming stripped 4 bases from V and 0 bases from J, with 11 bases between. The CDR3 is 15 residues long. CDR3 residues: CASSPAGTSGNTIYF. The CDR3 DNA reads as TGCGCCAGCAGCCCCGCGGGGACCTCTGGAAACACCATATATTTT. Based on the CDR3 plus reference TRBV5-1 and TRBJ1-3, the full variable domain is KAGVTQTPRYLIKTRGQQVTLSCSPISGHRSVSWYQQTPGQGLQFLFEYFSETQRNKGNFPGRFSGRQFSNSRSEMNVSTLELGDSALYLCASSPAGTSGNTIYFGEGSWLTVV.

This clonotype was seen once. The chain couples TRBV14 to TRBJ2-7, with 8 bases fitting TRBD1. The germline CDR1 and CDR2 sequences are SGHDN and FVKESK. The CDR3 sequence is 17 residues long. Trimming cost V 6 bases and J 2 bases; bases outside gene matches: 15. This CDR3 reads CASSPSPVGQDTYEQYF. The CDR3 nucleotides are TGTGCCAGCAGTCCAAGCCCCGTGGGACAGGACACCTACGAGCAGTACTTC.

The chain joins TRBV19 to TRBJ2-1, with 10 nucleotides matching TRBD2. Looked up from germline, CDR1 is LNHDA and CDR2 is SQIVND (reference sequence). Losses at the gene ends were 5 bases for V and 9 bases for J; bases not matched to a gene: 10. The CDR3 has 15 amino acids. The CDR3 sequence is CASSPSGGAVSEQFF. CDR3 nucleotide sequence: TGTGCCAGTAGTCCCAGCGGGGGGGCCGTCAGTGAGCAGTTCTTC.

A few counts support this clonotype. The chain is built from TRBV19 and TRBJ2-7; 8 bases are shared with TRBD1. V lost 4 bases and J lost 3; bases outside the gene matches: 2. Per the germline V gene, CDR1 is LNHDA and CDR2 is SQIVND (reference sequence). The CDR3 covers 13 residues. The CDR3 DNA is TGTGCCAGTAGTACAGGGGGCTACTACGAGCAGTACTTC. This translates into CASSTGGYYEQYF.

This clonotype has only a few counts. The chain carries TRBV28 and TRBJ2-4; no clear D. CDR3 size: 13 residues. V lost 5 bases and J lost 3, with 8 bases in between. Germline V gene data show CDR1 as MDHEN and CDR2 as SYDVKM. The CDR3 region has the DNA TGTGCCAGCAGTCTCTTGGTCAAAAACATTCAGTACTTC. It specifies CASSLLVKNIQYF.

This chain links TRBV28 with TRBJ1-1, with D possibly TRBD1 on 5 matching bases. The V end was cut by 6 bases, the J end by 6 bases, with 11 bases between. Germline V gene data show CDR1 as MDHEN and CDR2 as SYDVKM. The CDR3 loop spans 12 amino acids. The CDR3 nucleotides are TGTGCCAGCAGGTCAGGGTTCCCTGAAGCTTTCTTT. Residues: CASRSGFPEAFF.

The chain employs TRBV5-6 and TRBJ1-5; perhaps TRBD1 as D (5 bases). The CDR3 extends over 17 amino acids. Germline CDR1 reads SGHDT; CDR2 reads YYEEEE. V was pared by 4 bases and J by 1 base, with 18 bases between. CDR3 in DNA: TGTGCCAGCAGCCTTAACCAGGGCCGGGGAAGCAATCAGCCCCAGCATTTT. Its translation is CASSLNQGRGSNQPQHF. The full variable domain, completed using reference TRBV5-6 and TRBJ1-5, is DAGVTQSPTHLIKTRGQQVTLRCSPKSGHDTVSWYQQALGQGPQFIFQYYEEEERQRGNFPDRFSGHQFPNYSSELNVNALLLGDSALYLCASSLNQGRGSNQPQHFGDGTRLSIL.

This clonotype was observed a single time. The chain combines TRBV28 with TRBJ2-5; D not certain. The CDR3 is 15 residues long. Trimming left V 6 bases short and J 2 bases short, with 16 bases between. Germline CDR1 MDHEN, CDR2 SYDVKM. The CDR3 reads CASSTLGQQQETQYF. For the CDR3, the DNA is TGTGCCAGCAGCACCCTGGGCCAGCAACAAGAGACCCAGTACTTC.

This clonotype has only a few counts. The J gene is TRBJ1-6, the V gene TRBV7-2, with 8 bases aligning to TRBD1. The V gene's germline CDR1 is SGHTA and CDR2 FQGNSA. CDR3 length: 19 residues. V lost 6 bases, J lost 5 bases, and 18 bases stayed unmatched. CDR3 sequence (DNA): TGTGCCAGCAGGTATGTGGGACAGGCCGCCCCACTGAATAATTCACCCCTCCACTTT. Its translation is CASRYVGQAAPLNNSPLHF.

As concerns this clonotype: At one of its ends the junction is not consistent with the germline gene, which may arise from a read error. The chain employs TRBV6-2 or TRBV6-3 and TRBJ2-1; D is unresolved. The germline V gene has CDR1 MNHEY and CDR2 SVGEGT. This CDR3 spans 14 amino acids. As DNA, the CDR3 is TGTGTCAGCAGTTCCGGACCCTTCGGCGATGAGCAGTTCTTC. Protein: CVSSSGPFGDEQFF.

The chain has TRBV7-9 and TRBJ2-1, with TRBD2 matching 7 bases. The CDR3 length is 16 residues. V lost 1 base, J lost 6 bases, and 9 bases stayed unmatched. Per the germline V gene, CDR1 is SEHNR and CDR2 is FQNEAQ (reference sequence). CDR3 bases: TGTGCCAGCAGCTTAGGTACCACGGGGGGAACCAATGAGCAGTTCTTC. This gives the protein CASSLGTTGGTNEQFF. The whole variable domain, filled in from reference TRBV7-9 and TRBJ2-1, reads DTGVSQNPRHKITKRGQNVTFRCDPISEHNRLYWYRQTLGQGPEFLTYFQNEAQLEKSRLLSDRFSAERPKGSFSTLEIQRTEQGDSAMYLCASSLGTTGGTNEQFFGPGTRLTVL.